This T cell receptor beta chain was found in a study of shared clonotypes between healthy human individuals (TCRdb year 2020). At the level of the whole study: The cohort included a few men and a couple of women between 18 and 49 years of age. For each donor, three plates each were used for CD4 naive and CD4 memory, two plates were used for CD8 naive, and one plate was used for CD8 memory. Blood TCR repertoires of about five healthy adults were deeply sequenced to estimate repertoire size and the extent of clonotype sharing between individuals. To increase sequencing depth and limit assay-specific biases, TCR repertoire library preparation and sequencing were carried out by different laboratories using diverse techniques. Between about 0.85 and 8.9 billion PBMCs per donor were obtained by leukapheresis. The investigation overall reported the following: Higher generation probabilities were observed for clonotypes shared by all four sorted-subset donors than for non-shared clonotypes. Sampling was restricted to blood, and TCR repertoires in tissues likely differ from the TCR repertoires found in blood. Sharing across a few donors was observed for 5% to 6.5% of naive CD4, around 3.5% of naive CD8, over 2% of memory CD4, and around 0.4% of memory CD8 clonotypes. Even with the large sequencing depth, rarefaction of the sorted-subset datasets indicated that sequencing was incomplete. Because the study included a small number of donors, the genetic and exposure-history diversity represented was limited. Pairwise subsampling led to the expectation that sequencing depth would affect the degree of clonotype sharing among donors. Estimated clonotype richness was generally larger for naive than for memory subsets.

Using the deep immunoSEQ assay, TCR CDR3 regions were amplified from genomic DNA by multiplex PCR. Genomic DNA extracted from each cell subset was distributed evenly over all wells of several immunoSEQ 96-well plates, and each plate served as one replicate. For sorted subsets, approximately 210 ng of genomic DNA, equivalent to roughly 33,000 T cell genomes, went into each replicate PCR. Purified libraries were quantified with a Qubit 3.0 fluorometer, sized on a Bioanalyzer 2100, and re-quantified with the KAPA Library Quantification kit. Every immunoSEQ 96-well plate was sequenced on a separate single-read 150-cycle Illumina NextSeq 550 flow cell. The published analysis was carried out like this. The immunoSEQ output contained only junctional sequences without quality scores, so filtering could not match that applied to full-length reads. To assign V/J genes and CDR3, sequences were annotated against IMGT germline references using PyIR, a Python wrapper for IgBLAST v1.9. Reads with weak V/J assignments (E-value above 1e-6), missing CDR3, stop codons, out-of-frame junctions, or ambiguous translated residues were removed. V3J clonotypes were defined as sequences sharing the same inferred V gene, J gene, and CDR3 amino acid sequence. The percentage overlap between two repertoires was calculated by dividing the number of shared unique clonotypes by the size of the smaller repertoire. Richness of each repertoire was evaluated using RTK rarefaction, the Chao1 estimator, and Recon v2.1 estimates of unobserved clonotypes. Generation probabilities were computed with OLGA for all TCRbeta clonotypes obtained by the gDNA method from several donors. Drawn from immuneACCESS, this table holds only the in-frame rearrangements with V and J called that TCRdb kept. Clones are partly lost; checked studies trace under half to an unresolved V gene and leave the rest unexplained. The V and J calls and clone size were taken over from that table, and D and trimming were inferred from the DNA. Recorded for this sample are about 1,800,000 clones; about 94% of them occurred a single time. Of the sample, less than 1.5% falls within the top ten clones.

Remarks on this clone: Which antigen it targets is not known. One base away there is no much larger clone; base qualities are not given.

CD8 naive samples were CD45RO-negative cells positively selected for CCR7, giving a CD45RA+CCR7+ population that excluded TemRA cells. Healthy HIV-negative adults with no recently reported acute infections or vaccinations were included as donors. Every donor was a Caucasian adult living in Nashville, Tennessee, USA. Blood was collected by leukapheresis, and PBMCs were isolated by Ficoll-Histopaque density gradient centrifugation and then cryopreserved in liquid nitrogen vapor phase. Analytical flow cytometry was used to check the purity and quantity of each magnetically sorted T cell population. Genomic DNA was isolated from each sorted fraction and quantified by UV absorbance on a Nanodrop 2000c. The CDR3 measures 14 amino acids from cysteine to phenylalanine. The entry retains the CDR3 DNA only, 42 bases that are in frame from base 1. The germline V gene supplies CDR1 SGHDT and CDR2 YYEEEE. V is clipped by 2 bases and J by 0 bases, and the sequence between their germline boundaries is 6 bases long.

Sequenced material: naive CD8+ T cells sorted from blood. In the paper's terms, the cell subset or site label means: CD45RA+CCR7+. The sequence was collected from a man between 18 and 29 years old in good health. The V gene is TRBV5-6 and the J gene is TRBJ1-5, with the D segment identity uncertain. The CDR3 reads CASSFGDSNQPQHF. The DNA reads TGTGCCAGCAGCTTTGGAGATAGCAATCAGCCCCAGCATTTT.